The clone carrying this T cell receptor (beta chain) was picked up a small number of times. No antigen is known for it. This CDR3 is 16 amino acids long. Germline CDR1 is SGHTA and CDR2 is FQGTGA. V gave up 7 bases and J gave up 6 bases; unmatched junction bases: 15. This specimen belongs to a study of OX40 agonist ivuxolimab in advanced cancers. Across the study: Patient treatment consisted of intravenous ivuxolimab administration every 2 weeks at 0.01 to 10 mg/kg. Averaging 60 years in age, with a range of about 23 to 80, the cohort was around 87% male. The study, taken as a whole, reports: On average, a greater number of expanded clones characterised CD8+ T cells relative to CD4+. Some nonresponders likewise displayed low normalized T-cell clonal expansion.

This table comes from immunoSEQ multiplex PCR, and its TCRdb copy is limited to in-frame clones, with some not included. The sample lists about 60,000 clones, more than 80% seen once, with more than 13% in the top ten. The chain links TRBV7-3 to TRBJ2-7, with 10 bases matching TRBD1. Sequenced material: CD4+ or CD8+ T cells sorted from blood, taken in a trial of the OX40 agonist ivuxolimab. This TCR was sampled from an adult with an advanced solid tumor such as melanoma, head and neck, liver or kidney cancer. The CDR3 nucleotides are TGTGCCAGCATCCTACGACCCGGGACAGGGGCGGCCGAGCAGTACTTC. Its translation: CASILRPGTGAAEQYF.